The 21 T cell receptor beta chains listed next were all sequenced from one sample in a study of OX40 agonist ivuxolimab in advanced cancers. Library method: the immunoSEQ multiplex PCR assay. Held by TCRdb, this immuneACCESS table contains in-frame sequences only and omits some clones. Under half of the omission traces to an unresolved V gene where checked; the cause of the rest is unknown. This sample is represented by roughly 57,000 clones; 79% of them were singletons. About 2.3% of the sample rests with the top ten. This sample comprised CD4+ or CD8+ T cells sorted from blood, obtained in a trial of the OX40 agonist ivuxolimab. These receptors all stem from an adult with an advanced solid tumor such as melanoma, head and neck, liver or kidney cancer.

The chain is built from TRBV7-8 and TRBJ2-2, with 8 nucleotides matching TRBD2. The junction had 2 bases not matched to a gene; V was cut back by 5 bases and J by 6 bases. The CDR3 loop spans 13 amino acids. CDR1 is SGHVS and CDR2 is FQNEAQ in the germline V gene. This CDR3 is CASSAAGAGELFF. CDR3 in DNA: TGTGCCAGCAGCGCAGCGGGGGCCGGGGAGCTGTTTTTT. Variable domain in full (rest from reference TRBV7-8 and TRBJ2-2): GAGVSQSPRYKVAKRGQDVALRCDPISGHVSLFWYQQALGQGPEFLTYFQNEAQLDKSGLPSDRFFAERPEGSVSTLKIQRTQQEDSAVYLCASSAAGAGELFFGEGSRLTVL.

J is TRBJ2-3 and V is TRBV5-1; D might be TRBD1 (5 bases). This CDR3 spans 14 amino acids. V dropped 3 bases and J dropped 6 bases, with 14 bases sitting between them. The germline V gene encodes CDR1 SGHRS and CDR2 YFSETQ. The CDR3, as DNA: TGCGCCAGCAGCTGGGGCCGTGGCGTGGATACGCAGTATTTT. This translates into CASSWGRGVDTQYF.

As to this clone: A much larger clone lies one base from this, so it may be a read error. This specimen includes other DNA sequences encoding the same CDR3. The chain carries TRBV11-2 and TRBJ2-2; TRBD2 matches 9 bases. The CDR3 contains 18 residues. V shed 5 bases, J shed 3 bases, and the junction held 13 bases outside the gene matches. The germline V gene encodes CDR1 SGHAT and CDR2 FQNNGV. The CDR3 DNA reads as TGTGCCAGCAGCCCGGGACTGGCGGGAGGGCCGCACACCGGGGAGCTGTTTTTT. This codes for CASSPGLAGGPHTGELFF.

This chain uses TRBV7-9 with TRBJ2-2; D is undetermined. This CDR3 has 13 residues. CDR1 and CDR2 (germline): SEHNR, FQNEAQ (reference sequence). V lost 2 bases to trimming and J lost 5 bases, with 6 bases between them. CDR3 region: CASSLPVTGELFF. CDR3 bases: TGTGCCAGCAGCTTACCAGTAACCGGGGAGCTGTTTTTT.

V gene TRBV7-2 combines with J gene TRBJ2-7, with D uncertain. Looked up from germline, CDR1 is SGHTA and CDR2 is FQGNSA. V was clipped by 4 bases and J by 5 bases, with 15 bases between them. The CDR3 covers 14 residues. The CDR3 region has the DNA TGTGCCAGCAGCTCAACTGCAGGAGTCCACGAGCAGTACTTC. It codes for CASSSTAGVHEQYF.

This clone was detected once. The V call is TRBV19, the J call TRBJ2-1, with D unclear. The germline V gene encodes CDR1 LNHDA and CDR2 SQIVND (reference sequence). The CDR3 extends over 14 amino acids. V lost 1 base and J lost 9, with 13 bases in between. The CDR3 reads CASSIVPIVGEQFF. In nucleotides, the CDR3 is TGTGCCAGTAGTATAGTCCCCATCGTTGGTGAGCAGTTCTTC.

This clone was seen only a few times. CDR3 DNA sequence: TGTGCCAGCAGTTTCGATGGGCGGGGGAGGACCTACGAGCAGTACTTC. This translates into CASSFDGRGRTYEQYF. This chain joins TRBV6-5 and TRBJ2-7, with TRBD2 identical over 7 bases. The CDR3 has 16 residues. Germline lookup yields CDR1 MNHEY and CDR2 SVGAGI. With 4 bases clipped from V and 2 bases from J, the junction kept 11 bases outside the gene matches.

V gene TRBV2 combines with J gene TRBJ2-7; D unresolved. CDR1 SNHLY and CDR2 FYNNEI come from the germline V gene. Trimming took off 1 base at V and 5 bases at J, with 12 bases between the two ends. This CDR3 contains 14 residues. The CDR3 protein is CASSEGRAFDEQYF. In DNA form, the CDR3 reads TGTGCCAGCAGTGAAGGGCGAGCGTTCGACGAGCAGTACTTC. Variable domain in full (rest from reference TRBV2 and TRBJ2-7): EPEVTQTPSHQVTQMGQEVILRCVPISNHLYFYWYRQILGQKVEFLVSFYNNEISEKSEIFDDQFSVERPDGSNFTLKIRSTKLEDSAMYFCASSEGRAFDEQYFGPGTRLTVT.

There are a few counts of this clone. This chain links TRBV4-3 with TRBJ2-1; D uncertain. Between the trimmed V and J ends, which lost 0 bases and 9 bases, there was a span of 15 bases. The CDR3 contains 15 residues. Per germline, CDR1 LGHNA and CDR2 YSLEER. CDR3 loop: CASSQDASFGSEQFF. The DNA of the CDR3 is TGCGCCAGCAGCCAAGACGCGTCCTTTGGAAGTGAGCAGTTCTTC.

V and J are TRBV6-5 and TRBJ2-2; the D is unclear. The CDR3 loop spans 14 amino acids. V lost 2 bases and J lost 1, with 5 bases in between. Germline values: CDR1 MNHEY, CDR2 SVGAGI. The CDR3 DNA reads TGTGCCAGCAGTTACCGAGGGAACACCGGGGAGCTGTTTTTT. This codes for CASSYRGNTGELFF.

The chain combines TRBV6-4 with TRBJ2-2; tentatively, D is TRBD2 (6 bases). Germline values: CDR1 MRHNA, CDR2 SNTAGT. CDR3 size: 15 residues. With 6 bases removed from V and 2 bases from J, the gap between germline ends came to 13 bases. The CDR3 region has the DNA TGTGCCAGCAGAAGGCTAGCGTCTAACACCGGGGAGCTGTTTTTT. It encodes CASRRLASNTGELFF.

This rearrangement joins TRBV10-1 to TRBJ1-1, with D maybe TRBD1 (5 bases). This CDR3 comprises 14 residues. The V and J ends lost 1 base and 5 bases respectively, with 11 bases between them. Per the germline V gene, CDR1 is WNHNN and CDR2 is SYGVQD (reference sequence). In DNA form, the CDR3 reads TGCGCCAGCAGTGAGTTTGACCGGGGGACTGAAGCTTTCTTT. It is translated as CASSEFDRGTEAFF.

J is TRBJ1-2 and V is TRBV5-8, with TRBD1 identical over 7 bases. Germline trimming cut 2 bases from V and 0 bases from J; bases unmatched to any gene: 1. This CDR3 contains 14 residues. Germline lookup yields CDR1 SGHTS and CDR2 YDEGEE. The CDR3 sequence is CASSLTGANYGYTF. For the CDR3, the DNA is TGTGCCAGCAGCTTAACAGGGGCTAACTATGGCTACACCTTC.

The rearrangement uses TRBV7-3 and TRBJ2-2; 9 nucleotides line up with TRBD2. This CDR3 comprises 17 residues. The J segment lost 7 bases and the V segment lost 1 base, leaving 10 bases of the junction unmatched. Germline CDR1 SGHTA, CDR2 FQGTGA. The CDR3 loop reads CASSLKDSGRLGGELFF. For the CDR3, the DNA is TGTGCCAGCAGCTTAAAGGATAGCGGGAGATTGGGCGGGGAGCTGTTTTTT.

The J gene is TRBJ2-7, the V gene TRBV28, with TRBD1 matching over 9 bases. The J segment lost 3 bases and the V segment lost 5 bases, leaving 5 bases of the junction unmatched. CDR3 length: 14 amino acids. The germline gives CDR1 MDHEN, CDR2 SYDVKM. For the CDR3, the DNA is TGTGCCAGCAGTATACCGGGACAGGGCTACGAGCAGTACTTC. Encoded protein: CASSIPGQGYEQYF. Supplemented by reference TRBV28 and TRBJ2-7, the full variable domain reads DVKVTQSSRYLVKRTGEKVFLECVQDMDHENMFWYRQDPGLGLRLIYFSYDVKMKEKGDIPEGYSVSREKKERFSLILESASTNQTSMYLCASSIPGQGYEQYFGPGTRLTVT.

The chain couples TRBV27 to TRBJ1-6; D gene ambiguous. Deletions cut 6 bases from V and 9 bases from J, with 15 bases between. Germline CDR1 reads MNHEY; CDR2 reads SMNVEV (reference sequence). The CDR3 consists of 14 residues. The CDR3 sequence: CASRGNSPRSPLHF. The DNA for the CDR3 is TGTGCCAGCAGGGGAAACAGTCCCCGTTCACCCCTCCACTTT.

V usage is TRBV9 and J usage is TRBJ2-7, with 8 bases fitting TRBD2. Trimming took 3 bases from V and 1 from J; bases not matched to a gene: 6. The CDR3 loop spans 15 amino acids. In germline, CDR1 is SGDLS, CDR2 YYNGEE. CDR3: CASSARLAPSYEQYF. CDR3 nucleotides: TGTGCCAGCAGCGCTAGACTAGCGCCTTCCTACGAGCAGTACTTC.

This clone was recorded once. The J gene is TRBJ1-1, the V gene TRBV28; 8 bases agree with TRBD1. Germline-derived CDR1 and CDR2 are MDHEN and SYDVKM. The CDR3 has 15 residues. The J segment lost 6 bases and the V segment lost 4 bases, leaving 10 bases of the junction unmatched. CDR3 coding DNA: TGTGCCAGCAGTTCCCTCCGGACAGGGAAACCTGAAGCTTTCTTT. Residues: CASSSLRTGKPEAFF.

The chain uses TRBV14 and TRBJ1-1, with 9 positions matching TRBD1. The V and J ends lost 4 bases and 4 bases, in that order; junction bases with no gene match: 7. Germline lookup yields CDR1 SGHDN and CDR2 FVKESK. This CDR3 has 15 residues. The CDR3 region has the DNA TGTGCCAGCAGCCCTCAACAGGGGGCAGGCACTGAAGCTTTCTTT. This sequence encodes CASSPQQGAGTEAFF. Using reference TRBV14 and TRBJ1-1 for the parts outside the CDR3, the full variable domain is EAGVTQFPSHSVIEKGQTVTLRCDPISGHDNLYWYRRVMGKEIKFLLHFVKESKQDESGMPNNRFLAERTGGTYSTLKVQPAELEDSGVYFCASSPQQGAGTEAFFGQGTRLTVV.

The V and J genes are TRBV19 and TRBJ2-2; 7 nucleotides match TRBD1. This CDR3 is 15 amino acids long. Germline trimming cut 7 bases from V and 2 bases from J; bases unmatched to any gene: 7. CDR1 and CDR2 (germline): LNHDA, SQIVND (reference sequence). In DNA form, the CDR3 reads TGTGCCAGTATTACCGGGACAGTTAACACCGGGGAGCTGTTTTTT. It encodes CASITGTVNTGELFF.

The chain employs TRBV28 and TRBJ1-1; D is undetermined. The CDR3 is 12 amino acids. V lost 7 bases to trimming and J lost 1 base, with 7 bases between them. Germline V gives CDR1 MDHEN, CDR2 SYDVKM. The CDR3 coding sequence is TGTGCCAGCACCGACACGAACACTGAAGCTTTCTTT. Its protein is CASTDTNTEAFF.